This TCR beta chain was captured by sequencing in a study of blood T cell repertoires in COVID-19. V was trimmed by 0 bases and J by 7 bases, leaving 4 bases between them. Germline assignment: CDR1 LNHNV and CDR2 YYDKDF (reference sequence). The CDR3 extends over 12 amino acids. Original processing notes: Reference gene primer amplification gave nucleated cell count estimates. The assay was immunoSEQ multiplex PCR, and TCRdb's table has in-frame clones only and misses some. V, J and clone size are taken as reported in that table, and D and trimming were inferred from the DNA itself. The repertoire holds 200,000 to 250,000 clones, with around four fifths as singletons. This clone was seen many times.

The V and J genes are TRBV15 and TRBJ1-5; D gene uncertain. What was sequenced was peripheral blood. This TCR was recovered from a middle-aged woman with active or convalescent COVID-19. CDR3 loop: CATSRDQQPQHF. In nucleotides, the CDR3 is TGTGCCACCAGCAGAGATCAGCAGCCCCAGCATTTT.